This TCR beta chain was recovered during a study of T cell responses to AZD1222 COVID-19 vaccine. Study background: Second-dose timings of about 4 or about 12 weeks were pooled. Findings of the study overall: The study found Spike-specific TCR breadth and depth rose after two AZD1222 doses.

With respect to this clone: Its antigen remains unidentified.

Assay used: immunoSEQ multiplex PCR; TCRdb lists only in-frame clones, some missing. Here the sample spans about 110,000 clones, 87% being singletons. The sample was peripheral blood, taken on day 0 of AZD1222 vaccination. This clonotype was sampled from an adult in good health.

The CDR3 protein is CATSRGRTVNTEAFF. The DNA of the CDR3 is TGTGCCACCAGCAGAGGGAGAACAGTGAACACTGAAGCTTTCTTT. The V and J genes are TRBV15 and TRBJ1-1, with D hard to call. This CDR3 comprises 15 residues. The V gene lost 1 base and the J gene lost 0 bases, with 9 bases spanning the gap. Germline V CDR1 and CDR2: LNHNV, YYDKDF (reference sequence).